This T cell receptor beta chain originates from a study of response to subunit inactivated influenza vaccine. Study observations and caveats: Authors suggested few new T cells are recruited by each seasonal influenza vaccination.

This CDR3 region has 11 residues. Per germline, CDR1 SQVTM and CDR2 ANQGSEA. Trimming cost V 5 bases and J 1 base, with 5 bases left between them. MiXCR was run by TCRdb on the RT-PCR reads, yielding one entry per CDR3 protein. The table lists hundreds of thousands of distinct CDR3 sequences, over 11% of them singletons. This clonotype was seen repeatedly, ten times or more. The target antigen is unknown. This TCR was recovered from a man between 50 and 59 years old who received an inactivated influenza vaccine. The sequencing here drew on PBMCs from blood, taken around two weeks before vaccination. This rearrangement joins TRBV29-1 to TRBJ1-2, with unresolved D. The CDR3, as DNA: TGCAGCGTTCTGAATAACTATGGCTACACCTTC. It codes for CSVLNNYGYTF.